A selection of T cell receptor beta chains follows, all from one sample in a study of control samples from healthy donors and cancer patients. Sequenced by immunoSEQ multiplex PCR; TCRdb stores in-frame clones only, minus some. The sample has 95,000 to 150,000 clones, around 87% seen once. The sequenced sample was blood. Receptors originate from a man in his sixties in good health. Each CDR3 is given with its conserved first and last residue. Each record gives: clone size, V gene, D gene, J gene, CDR3 protein, CDR3 DNA. D genes are given only for firm matches. Clone size is given for some rows only: seen once, a few or many times, or a class if the clone is expanded.

abundance: .
v_gene: TRBV3-1/TRBV3-2
d_gene: .
j_gene: TRBJ1-3
CDR3aa: CASSQAGGTGNTIYF
CDR3nt: TGTGCCAGCAGCCAAGCGGGGGGTACTGGAAACACCATATATTTT

abundance: once
v_gene: TRBV5-1
d_gene: TRBD1
j_gene: TRBJ1-5
CDR3aa: CASSPQGASNQPQHF
CDR3nt: TGCGCCAGCAGTCCTCAGGGGGCTAGCAATCAGCCCCAGCATTTT

abundance: .
v_gene: TRBV25-1
d_gene: TRBD1
j_gene: TRBJ1-2
CDR3aa: CASSGQGRVGYTF
CDR3nt: TGTGCCAGCAGTGGACAGGGGAGAGTTGGCTACACCTTC

abundance: .
v_gene: TRBV9
d_gene: TRBD2
j_gene: TRBJ2-3
CDR3aa: CASSVVSGGKDTQYF
CDR3nt: TGTGCCAGCAGCGTAGTTAGCGGGGGTAAAGATACGCAGTATTTT

abundance: .
v_gene: TRBV5-1
d_gene: TRBD1
j_gene: TRBJ1-4
CDR3aa: CASRKGQGTANEKLFF
CDR3nt: TGCGCCAGCAGAAAGGGACAGGGGACGGCTAATGAAAAACTGTTTTTT

abundance: .
v_gene: TRBV7-6
d_gene: .
j_gene: TRBJ2-5
CDR3aa: CASSPMGGLGETQYF
CDR3nt: TGTGCCAGCAGCCCTATGGGGGGGCTTGGGGAGACCCAGTACTTC

abundance: .
v_gene: TRBV2
d_gene: TRBD1
j_gene: TRBJ1-5
CDR3aa: CASSEETGGGSQHF
CDR3nt: TGTGCCAGCAGTGAAGAGACAGGGGGAGGGTCCCAGCATTTT

abundance: .
v_gene: TRBV6-2/TRBV6-3
d_gene: TRBD1
j_gene: TRBJ2-7
CDR3aa: CASSYLSRGQGLYEQYF
CDR3nt: TGTGCCAGCAGTTACTTATCAAGGGGACAGGGACTCTACGAGCAGTACTTC

abundance: few
v_gene: TRBV2
d_gene: .
j_gene: TRBJ1-5
CDR3aa: CASRQAHQPQHF
CDR3nt: TGTGCCAGCAGACAGGCCCATCAGCCCCAGCATTTT

abundance: once
v_gene: TRBV28
d_gene: TRBD1
j_gene: TRBJ1-2
CDR3aa: CASSSPGQALANYGYTF
CDR3nt: TGTGCCAGCAGTTCCCCCGGACAGGCCCTAGCCAACTATGGCTACACCTTC

abundance: .
v_gene: TRBV28
d_gene: TRBD1
j_gene: TRBJ1-5
CDR3aa: CATHYPAGQGGNQPQHF
CDR3nt: TGTGCCACACACTACCCTGCGGGTCAGGGGGGCAATCAGCCCCAGCATTTT

abundance: .
v_gene: TRBV11-2
d_gene: .
j_gene: TRBJ1-4
CDR3aa: CASSLEWVTGEKLFF
CDR3nt: TGTGCCAGCAGCTTAGAATGGGTAACCGGTGAAAAACTGTTTTTT

abundance: .
v_gene: TRBV5-1
d_gene: TRBD1
j_gene: TRBJ1-4
CDR3aa: CASSRTGDEKLFF
CDR3nt: TGCGCCAGCAGCCGGACAGGGGATGAAAAACTGTTTTTT

abundance: .
v_gene: TRBV5-6
d_gene: .
j_gene: TRBJ2-6
CDR3aa: CASSFQGSGANVLTF
CDR3nt: TGTGCCAGCAGCTTTCAGGGCAGTGGGGCCAACGTCCTGACTTTC

abundance: .
v_gene: TRBV6-5
d_gene: .
j_gene: TRBJ1-1
CDR3aa: CASSYSISKSTEAFF
CDR3nt: TGTGCCAGCAGTTACTCGATCAGTAAGAGCACTGAAGCTTTCTTT

abundance: .
v_gene: TRBV5-1
d_gene: .
j_gene: TRBJ1-6
CDR3aa: CASRVQDNSPLHF
CDR3nt: TGCGCCAGCCGGGTCCAGGATAATTCACCCCTCCACTTT

abundance: .
v_gene: TRBV2
d_gene: TRBD1
j_gene: TRBJ1-2
CDR3aa: CASRGGQGVSYGYTF
CDR3nt: TGTGCCAGCAGGGGGGGACAGGGAGTTTCCTATGGCTACACCTTC

abundance: .
v_gene: TRBV19
d_gene: .
j_gene: TRBJ2-7
CDR3aa: CASSIGRVGLAVYEQYF
CDR3nt: TGTGCCAGTAGTATTGGACGCGTTGGGCTAGCTGTCTACGAGCAGTACTTC

abundance: .
v_gene: TRBV7-2
d_gene: .
j_gene: TRBJ2-7
CDR3aa: CASSLVQGIQYF
CDR3nt: TGTGCCAGCAGCTTAGTCCAGGGAATCCAGTACTTC

abundance: .
v_gene: TRBV7-9
d_gene: TRBD1
j_gene: TRBJ1-5
CDR3aa: CASSQWTGFNQPQHF
CDR3nt: TGTGCCAGCAGCCAATGGACAGGCTTCAATCAGCCCCAGCATTTT

abundance: .
v_gene: TRBV28
d_gene: .
j_gene: TRBJ2-5
CDR3aa: CASSLDMVQETQYF
CDR3nt: TGTGCCAGCAGTTTAGACATGGTCCAAGAGACCCAGTACTTC

abundance: few
v_gene: TRBV28
d_gene: .
j_gene: TRBJ2-2
CDR3aa: CASSSGQYGELFF
CDR3nt: TGTGCCAGCAGTTCCGGACAGTACGGGGAGCTGTTTTTT

abundance: once
v_gene: TRBV19
d_gene: .
j_gene: TRBJ1-5
CDR3aa: CASSMGPNQPQHF
CDR3nt: TGTGCCAGTAGTATGGGCCCCAATCAGCCCCAGCATTTT

abundance: .
v_gene: TRBV6-1
d_gene: TRBD1
j_gene: TRBJ1-1
CDR3aa: CASSEMTGANTEAFF
CDR3nt: TGTGCCAGCAGTGAAATGACAGGGGCGAACACTGAAGCTTTCTTT

abundance: .
v_gene: TRBV6-6
d_gene: .
j_gene: TRBJ1-3
CDR3aa: CASSYSYGSGNTIYF
CDR3nt: TGTGCCAGCAGTTACTCGTATGGGTCTGGAAACACCATATATTTT

abundance: .
v_gene: TRBV28
d_gene: TRBD1
j_gene: TRBJ2-7
CDR3aa: CASSPGTGVSEQYF
CDR3nt: TGTGCCAGCAGCCCCGGGACAGGGGTTTCCGAGCAGTACTTC

abundance: .
v_gene: TRBV27
d_gene: .
j_gene: TRBJ2-3
CDR3aa: CASSLLIGGGGSTDTQYF
CDR3nt: TGTGCCAGCAGTTTATTAATAGGAGGGGGAGGAAGCACAGATACGCAGTATTTT

abundance: .
v_gene: TRBV6-6
d_gene: .
j_gene: TRBJ1-6
CDR3aa: CASGWTALHF
CDR3nt: TGTGCCAGCGGTTGGACAGCCCTCCACTTT

abundance: few
v_gene: TRBV9
d_gene: .
j_gene: TRBJ1-1
CDR3aa: CASSVQTQGWTEAFF
CDR3nt: TGTGCCAGCAGCGTACAAACTCAGGGGTGGACTGAAGCTTTCTTT

abundance: .
v_gene: TRBV5-6
d_gene: .
j_gene: TRBJ2-2
CDR3aa: CASNQWGSWGSGELFF
CDR3nt: TGTGCCAGCAACCAATGGGGTTCATGGGGGTCCGGGGAGCTGTTTTTT

abundance: .
v_gene: TRBV10-3
d_gene: .
j_gene: TRBJ2-3
CDR3aa: CAISDGLSSTDTQYF
CDR3nt: TGTGCCATCAGTGACGGACTATCTAGCACAGATACGCAGTATTTT

abundance: few
v_gene: TRBV6-5
d_gene: TRBD1
j_gene: TRBJ1-6
CDR3aa: CASRPGTANNSPLHF
CDR3nt: TGTGCCAGCAGACCAGGGACAGCTAATAATTCACCCCTCCACTTT

abundance: .
v_gene: TRBV11-2
d_gene: .
j_gene: TRBJ1-6
CDR3aa: CASSFSFSPLHF
CDR3nt: TGTGCCAGCAGCTTCTCTTTTTCACCCCTCCACTTT